The T cell receptor (beta chain) described here comes from a study of tissue T cells after allogeneic stem cell transplantation. Study outcomes and limitations: Blood and spleen captured only part of the tissue TCR repertoire.

Time point specified: mouse harvest day 7 after allogeneic transplant. The graft held 10^6 splenic CD5+ T cells and 10^7 T-cell-depleted bone marrow cells. A few counts support this clone. The antigen is undetermined. Genes and germline are mouse. The CDR3 extends 1 residue past the end of the read, so its final part is completed from the germline J gene. CDR3 sequences, V/J genes, frequencies and template counts came from survey-depth TCRbeta sequencing. Measured with immunoSEQ multiplex PCR; TCRdb has only the in-frame clones, and not every one. The sample contains approximately 2,100 clones, around three fifths of which appear only once. The CDR3 runs to 12 residues. In germline, CDR1 is SGHSA, CDR2 FRNQAP. The V gene lost 2 bases and the J gene lost 0 bases, with 0 bases spanning the gap.

This TCR was sampled from a female BALB/c mouse given C57BL/6 T cells with graft-versus-host disease after an allogeneic hematopoietic cell transplant. The chain links TRBV16 to TRBJ2-3; no clear D. Sequencing was carried out using spleen. This CDR3 is CASSLSAETLYF. The covered CDR3 bases are TGTGCAAGCAGCTTAAGTGCAGAAACGCTGTAT.